This T cell receptor (beta chain) was sequenced during a study of blood T cells in healthy people across ages. Healthy Caucasian individuals from Russia aged roughly 6 to 95 were enrolled as donors. It was roughly 10 milliliters of peripheral blood that were drawn from each donor. PBMCs numbering at least 6.5 million were isolated per sample. Through a sample-barcoded 5' primer and a J-beta primer mix, a second PCR was run for 7 to 11 cycles. Paired-end reads containing CDR3 totaled no fewer than 2.5 million for each sample. TCRdb recomputed calls from the 5' RACE reads with MiXCR, one row per CDR3 protein. The data show hundreds of thousands of distinct CDR3 sequences, under 25% seen once. The CDR3 has 15 amino acids. Germline V CDR1 and CDR2: MDHEN, SYDVKM. Trimming shortened V by 1 base and J by 0 bases, and 6 bases separated the two germline ends.

Sequencing input: blood. This sequence joins TRBV28 and TRBJ1-4; no clear D gene. The clonotype originates from a man in his sixties or seventies in good health. Written as DNA, the CDR3 is TGTGCCAGCAGTTTATTTTCTGCAACTAATGAAAAACTGTTTTTT. Its protein product is CASSLFSATNEKLFF.